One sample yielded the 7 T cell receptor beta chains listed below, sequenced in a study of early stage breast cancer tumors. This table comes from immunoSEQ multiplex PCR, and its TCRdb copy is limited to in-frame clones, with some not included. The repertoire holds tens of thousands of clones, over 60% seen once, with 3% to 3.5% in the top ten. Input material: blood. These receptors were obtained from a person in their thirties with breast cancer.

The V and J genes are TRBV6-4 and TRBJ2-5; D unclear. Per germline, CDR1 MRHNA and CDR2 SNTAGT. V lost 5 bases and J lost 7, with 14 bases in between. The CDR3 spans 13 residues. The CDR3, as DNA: TGTGCCAGCAGTCTCGAGGAGAGAGGGACCCAGTACTTC. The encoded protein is CASSLEERGTQYF.

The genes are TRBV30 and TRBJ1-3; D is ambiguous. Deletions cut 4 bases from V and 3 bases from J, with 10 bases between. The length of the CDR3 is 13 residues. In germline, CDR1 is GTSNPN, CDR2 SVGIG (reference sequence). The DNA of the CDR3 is TGTGCCTGGACCCGGGATCTTGGAAACACCATATATTTT. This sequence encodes CAWTRDLGNTIYF.

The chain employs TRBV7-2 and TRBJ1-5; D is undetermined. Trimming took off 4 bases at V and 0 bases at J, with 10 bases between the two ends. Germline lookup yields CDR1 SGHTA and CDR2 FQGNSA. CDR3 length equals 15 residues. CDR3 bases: TGTGCCAGCAGCTCGGACGGAAATAGCAATCAGCCCCAGCATTTT. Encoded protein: CASSSDGNSNQPQHF.

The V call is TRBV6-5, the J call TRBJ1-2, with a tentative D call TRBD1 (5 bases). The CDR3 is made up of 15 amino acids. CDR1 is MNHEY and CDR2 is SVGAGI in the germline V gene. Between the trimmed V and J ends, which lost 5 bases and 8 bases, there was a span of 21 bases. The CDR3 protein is CASSRGSGAAKGYTF. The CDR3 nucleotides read TGTGCCAGCAGTCGGGGTTCCGGGGCGGCAAAAGGCTACACCTTC.

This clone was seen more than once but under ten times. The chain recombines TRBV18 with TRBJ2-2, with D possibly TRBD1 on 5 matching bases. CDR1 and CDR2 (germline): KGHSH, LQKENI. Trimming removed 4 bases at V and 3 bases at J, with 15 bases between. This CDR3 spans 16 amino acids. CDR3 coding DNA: TGTGCCAGCTCACTTCAGGGTAGATTGGACACCGGGGAGCTGTTTTTT. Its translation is CASSLQGRLDTGELFF. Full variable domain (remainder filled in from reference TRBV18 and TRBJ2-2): NAGVMQNPRHLVRRRGQEARLRCSPMKGHSHVYWYRQLPEEGLKFMVYLQKENIIDESGMPKERFSAEFPKEGPSILRIQQVVRGDSAAYFCASSLQGRLDTGELFFGEGSRLTVL.

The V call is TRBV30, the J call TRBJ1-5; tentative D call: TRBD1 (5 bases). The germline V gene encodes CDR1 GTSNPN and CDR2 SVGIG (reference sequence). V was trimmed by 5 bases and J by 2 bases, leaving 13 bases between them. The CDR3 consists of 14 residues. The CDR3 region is CAWSGPGGNQPQHF. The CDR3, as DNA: TGTGCCTGGTCGGGGCCCGGCGGCAATCAGCCCCAGCATTTT.

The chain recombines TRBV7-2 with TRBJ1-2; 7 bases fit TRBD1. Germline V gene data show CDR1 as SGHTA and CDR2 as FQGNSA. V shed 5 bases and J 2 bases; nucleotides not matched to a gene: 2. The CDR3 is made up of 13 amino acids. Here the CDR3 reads CASSLGQNYGYTF. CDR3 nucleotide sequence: TGTGCCAGCAGCCTGGGACAGAACTATGGCTACACCTTC.